These 9 T cell receptor beta chains were sequenced from one sample in a study of cytomegalovirus exposure and HLA in healthy donors. With 60 Vbeta and 13 Jbeta primers, the PCR was carried out. Clones were sequenced by immunoSEQ multiplex PCR, and TCRdb holds only the in-frame ones, with some missing. The sample lists 100,000 to 150,000 clones; around three quarters were seen once. Sequencing was done on a sample of PBMCs. These receptor sequences come from a woman between 45 and 65 years old in good health and CMV-seronegative.

This sequence joins TRBV28 and TRBJ1-1; tentative D call: TRBD1 (6 bases). The CDR3 runs to 15 residues. V lost 1 base to trimming and J lost 5 bases, with 14 bases between them. The germline V gene encodes CDR1 MDHEN and CDR2 SYDVKM. CDR3: CASSLLGGGNTEAFF. The DNA of the CDR3 is TGTGCCAGCAGTTTATTAGGGGGGGGAAATACTGAAGCTTTCTTT.

This clone was observed once. V gene TRBV10-3 combines with J gene TRBJ2-3; 13 nucleotides line up with TRBD2. Germline values: CDR1 ENHRY, CDR2 SYGVKD. This CDR3 spans 16 amino acids. Losses at the gene ends were 4 bases for V and 4 bases for J; bases not matched to a gene: 5. CDR3 region: CAISAGLAGESDTQYF. The CDR3 bases are TGTGCCATCAGTGCTGGACTAGCGGGAGAGTCAGATACGCAGTATTTT.

The chain combines TRBV5-1 with TRBJ1-4; weak D call: TRBD1 (5 bases). The V gene lost 0 bases and the J gene lost 3 bases, with 18 bases spanning the gap. This CDR3 has 18 amino acids. CDR1 and CDR2 (germline): SGHRS, YFSETQ. The CDR3 nucleotides read TGCGCCAGCAGCTTGGTTCCGGGACTACATGCGGCTAATGAAAAACTGTTTTTT. Amino acids: CASSLVPGLHAANEKLFF.

The chain employs TRBV6-1 and TRBJ2-7; possibly TRBD1 for D (6 bases). CDR1 is MNHNS, CDR2 SASEGT, per germline. The CDR3 loop spans 14 amino acids. The V end lost 7 bases, the J end lost 0 bases, and 13 bases lay between the germline ends. This chain's CDR3 is CASTFQGRSYEQYV. CDR3 coding DNA: TGTGCCAGCACTTTCCAGGGGCGCTCCTACGAGCAGTACGTC.

This chain connects TRBV19 to TRBJ2-1; 7 nucleotides match TRBD1. Germline CDR1 is LNHDA and CDR2 is SQIVND (reference sequence). Trimming at V came to 5 bases and at J to 2 bases, leaving 6 bases not matched to a gene. CDR3 size: 15 residues. For the CDR3, the DNA is TGTGCCAGTAGTCCCCGACAGGGAACCTACAATGAGCAGTTCTTC. Protein: CASSPRQGTYNEQFF.

The chain joins TRBV27 to TRBJ1-2; D unresolved. The CDR3 is 12 amino acids. The germline V and J ends were trimmed by 5 bases and 5 bases, with 9 bases remaining between them. Per the germline V gene, CDR1 is MNHEY and CDR2 is SMNVEV (reference sequence). In DNA form, the CDR3 reads TGTGCCAGCAGTCCAGGAAATTATGGCTACACCTTC. It translates to CASSPGNYGYTF.

The chain uses TRBV27 and TRBJ2-7, with D unresolved. Germline V CDR1 and CDR2: MNHEY, SMNVEV (reference sequence). Between the trimmed V and J ends, which lost 5 bases and 2 bases, there was a span of 10 bases. This CDR3 has 13 residues. As DNA, the CDR3 is TGTGCCAGCAGTCCGAATCGAGCCTACGAGCAGTACTTC. Translated, it gives CASSPNRAYEQYF.

V is TRBV2 and J is TRBJ2-7; D may be TRBD1 (6 bases). The CDR3 has 14 amino acids. Germline V gene lookup returns CDR1 SNHLY and CDR2 FYNNEI. The V and J ends lost 4 bases and 4 bases respectively, with 14 bases between them. In DNA, the CDR3 is TGTGCCAGCAGTGGGGCAGGGGCGCCTTACGAGCAGTACTTC. It specifies CASSGAGAPYEQYF.

The gene calls are TRBV30 and TRBJ1-2; 7 nucleotides match TRBD1. CDR3 size: 17 residues. Germline loops: CDR1 GTSNPN, CDR2 SVGIG (reference sequence). V gave up 0 bases and J gave up 1 base; unmatched junction bases: 11. CDR3 bases: TGTGCCTGGAGTGTAAGGGTGGGCAGGGGGTTTAACTATGGCTACACCTTC. Protein product: CAWSVRVGRGFNYGYTF. Variable domain in full (rest from reference TRBV30 and TRBJ1-2): SQTIHQWPATLVQPVGSPLSLECTVEGTSNPNLYWYRQAAGRGLQLLFYSVGIGQISSEVPQNLSASRPQDRQFILSSKKLLLSDSGFYLCAWSVRVGRGFNYGYTFGSGTRLTVV.